The following is a T cell receptor beta chain sequence with its context. The target antigen is unknown. Sequencing of TCR beta was performed on blood CD8+ T cells and on blood CD4+ T cells. Reverse transcription of roughly 0.5 to 1 ug RNA was carried out with random hexamers. Multiplex immunoSEQ PCR targeted 54 Vbeta and 13 Jbeta TCR beta segments. From the immunoSEQ multiplex PCR reads, TCRdb called clonotypes with MiXCR, one entry per CDR3 protein. The sample yields some 160,000 distinct CDR3 sequences, approximately 94% seen once. These data originate in a study of CD8 T cells in Susac syndrome. Trimming removed 0 bases from V and 1 base from J, with 3 bases in between. Germline V gene data show CDR1 as MGHDK and CDR2 as SYGVNS. CDR3 length: 13 residues. Study-wide results and caveats: The study acknowledged a relatively small number of individuals in its TCR sequencing and HLA analysis.

Sequenced material: CD4+ T cells from PBMCs. The receptor was isolated from a human donor with Susac syndrome. The V call is TRBV25-1, the J call TRBJ1-1; D gene uncertain. The CDR3 protein is CASSEYGNTEAFF. The DNA for the CDR3 is TGTGCCAGCAGTGAATATGGGAACACTGAAGCTTTCTTT.